These 15 T cell receptor beta chains originate from one sample sequenced in a study of CD8 T cells in ankylosing spondylitis (dated by TCRdb to about 2017). The study at large found these results: Blood from ankylosing spondylitis patients appeared to be characterized by a TCR beta motif composed of roughly eight highly homologous amino acid variants.

Their target antigens are unknown. Preparation of the library involved 5' RACE. The reads were generated on an Illumina HiSeq 2500. Using fastp trimming at Q25 and MiXCR clonotype assembly, TCRdb reanalyzed the public sequencing data and kept in-frame beta chains. Entries are consolidated by CDR3 protein sequence, retaining the most common genes and DNA. This sample comprises around 450,000 distinct CDR3 sequences, about 25% of them detected only once. The ten largest account for 0.89% of the sample. Sample: blood, either unsorted or a sorted T cell fraction (not recorded which). The receptor set was obtained from a male donor with ankylosing spondylitis.

This clonotype has only a few counts. This chain links TRBV20-1 with TRBJ2-7; possibly TRBD2 for D (5 bases). Germline V gene sequence: CDR1 DFQATT, CDR2 SNEGSKA (reference sequence). The CDR3 runs to 15 residues. Between the trimmed V and J ends, which lost 0 bases and 5 bases, there was a span of 17 bases. CDR3 in amino acids: CSARDLREFPHEQYF. DNA for the CDR3: TGCAGTGCTAGAGACTTGAGGGAGTTTCCCCACGAGCAGTACTTC.

The V call is TRBV3-1, the J call TRBJ2-1; 8 bases line up with TRBD2. The germline CDR1 and CDR2 sequences are LGHDT and YNNKEL (reference sequence). The V gene end was trimmed by 4 bases and the J gene end by 6 bases; junction bases not matched to a gene: 14. The CDR3 covers 17 residues. The CDR3 region is CASSRTLWGLGPNEQFF. The DNA of the CDR3 is TGTGCCAGCAGCCGAACCTTGTGGGGACTAGGGCCCAATGAGCAGTTCTTC.

This clonotype has a handful of counts. V and J are TRBV5-1 and TRBJ2-1; D remains ambiguous. The germline V gene encodes CDR1 SGHRS and CDR2 YFSETQ. Trimming pared 4 bases from V and 0 bases from J, leaving 17 bases between. The CDR3 consists of 17 residues. CDR3 in amino acids: CASSPVGKTSSYNEQFF. The CDR3 DNA follows: TGCGCCAGCAGCCCGGTAGGGAAAACGAGCTCCTACAATGAGCAGTTCTTC. Drawing the rest from reference TRBV5-1 and TRBJ2-1, the complete variable domain is KAGVTQTPRYLIKTRGQQVTLSCSPISGHRSVSWYQQTPGQGLQFLFEYFSETQRNKGNFPGRFSGRQFSNSRSEMNVSTLELGDSALYLCASSPVGKTSSYNEQFFGPGTRLTVL.

This clonotype has just a few counts. The chain has TRBV24-1 and TRBJ1-2; D ambiguous. CDR1 KGHDR and CDR2 SFDVKD come from the germline V gene. This CDR3 contains 14 residues. V dropped 2 bases and J dropped 7 bases, with 13 bases sitting between them. This chain's CDR3 is CATSDSGQIGGYTF. In nucleotides, the CDR3 is TGTGCCACCAGTGATTCGGGCCAGATTGGTGGCTACACCTTC.

This chain links TRBV3-1 with TRBJ2-2, with no clear D. Germline V CDR1 and CDR2: LGHDT, YNNKEL (reference sequence). CDR3 size: 15 residues. V lost 1 base, J lost 4 bases, and 10 bases lay in between. The CDR3 nucleotides are TGTGCCAGCAGCCAAGCTGCCTTTGGCACCGGGGAGCTGTTTTTT. Residues: CASSQAAFGTGELFF.

There are a few counts of this clonotype. The V call is TRBV7-9, the J call TRBJ1-4, with TRBD1 identical over 10 bases. CDR3 length equals 16 residues. The J segment lost 8 bases and the V segment lost 4 bases, leaving 10 bases of the junction unmatched. Germline assignment: CDR1 SEHNR and CDR2 FQNEAQ (reference sequence). The CDR3 is CASSWARQGAREKLFF. The CDR3 DNA is TGTGCCAGCAGCTGGGCTCGACAGGGGGCGAGGGAAAAACTGTTTTTT.

The V gene is TRBV20-1, the J gene TRBJ1-1; D is undetermined. The CDR3 totals 11 residues. Trimming took 6 bases from V and 4 from J, leaving 9 bases between them. Germline values: CDR1 DFQATT, CDR2 SNEGSKA (reference sequence). CDR3 nucleotide sequence: TGCAGTGCCCTCGGGCGCACTGAAGCTTTCTTT. Amino acid sequence: CSALGRTEAFF.

This clonotype has just a few counts. V usage is TRBV3-1 and J usage is TRBJ2-1, with a weak D call TRBD2 (5 bases). CDR3 size: 15 residues. Germline CDR1 is LGHDT and CDR2 is YNNKEL (reference sequence). V was shortened by 0 bases and J by 2 bases, with 8 bases between the two germline ends. The CDR3 loop reads CASSQDQLAYNEQFF. CDR3 in DNA: TGTGCCAGCAGCCAAGACCAACTAGCCTACAATGAGCAGTTCTTC.

V gene TRBV20-1 combines with J gene TRBJ2-7; tentatively, D is TRBD2 (5 bases). V lost 5 bases to trimming and J lost 7 bases, with 15 bases between them. CDR3 length: 12 residues. Germline V gene data show CDR1 as DFQATT and CDR2 as SNEGSKA (reference sequence). The CDR3 loop reads CSASGESGEQYF. DNA of the CDR3: TGCAGTGCTTCTGGGGAGAGTGGTGAGCAGTACTTC.

This clonotype has only a few counts. The gene calls are TRBV24-1 and TRBJ2-4; D is ambiguous. The CDR3 runs 15 residues. Trimming cost V 3 bases and J 4 bases, with 12 bases left between them. From germline, CDR1 is KGHDR and CDR2 SFDVKD. The CDR3 loop reads CATSDGSVLKNIQYF. CDR3 in DNA: TGTGCCACCAGTGATGGGTCTGTACTAAAAAACATTCAGTACTTC.

This clonotype showed up just once. This chain connects TRBV29-1 to TRBJ1-2; no reliable D call. V was clipped by 3 bases and J by 4 bases, with 9 bases between them. The V gene's germline CDR1 is SQVTM and CDR2 ANQGSEA. The CDR3 totals 12 residues. This CDR3 reads CSVENVFYGYTF. CDR3 in DNA: TGCAGCGTTGAGAACGTTTTCTATGGCTACACCTTC.

The gene calls are TRBV5-1 and TRBJ1-1; D remains unclear. Trimming took off 0 bases at V and 1 base at J, with 7 bases between the two ends. The CDR3 length is 14 residues. In germline, CDR1 is SGHRS, CDR2 YFSETQ. The CDR3 DNA sequence: TGCGCCAGCAGCTTGGCCGGCAAGAACACTGAAGCTTTCTTT. It codes for CASSLAGKNTEAFF.

This clonotype showed up just a few times. The chain links TRBV6-6 to TRBJ1-1; unclear D gene. Germline assignment: CDR1 MNHNY and CDR2 SVGAGI (reference sequence). The CDR3 sequence is 13 residues long. V dropped 6 bases and J dropped 4 bases, with 12 bases sitting between them. DNA for the CDR3: TGTGCCAGCAGCCCCACCTTGGGCACTGAAGCTTTCTTT. Translation gives CASSPTLGTEAFF.

The chain employs TRBV24-1 and TRBJ2-7; 9 nucleotides match TRBD1. V lost 4 bases, J lost 5 bases, and 20 bases stayed unmatched. The CDR3 sequence is 19 residues long. Germline values: CDR1 KGHDR, CDR2 SFDVKD. As DNA, the CDR3 is TGTGCCACCAGTGAGTCTCCGGGACAGGGACCCCGCGCGTGGCACGAGCAGTACTTC. Its translation is CATSESPGQGPRAWHEQYF.

V and J are TRBV3-1 and TRBJ1-6; unclear D gene. Deletions cut 1 base from V and 2 bases from J, with 3 bases between. The CDR3 is 14 residues long. Germline CDR1 and CDR2: LGHDT and YNNKEL (reference sequence). CDR3 sequence (DNA): TGTGCCAGCAGCCAAGGGCCCTATAATTCACCCCTCCACTTT. This codes for CASSQGPYNSPLHF.